This TCR beta chain was sequenced for a study of OX40 agonist ivuxolimab in advanced cancers. Study results and caveats: CD8+ T cells (on average) carried more expanded clones than CD4+ T cells. Doses of 0.1 to 3.0 mg/kg were accompanied by clonal expansion of CD4+ and CD8+ blood T cells by week 6.

For this clone: Its antigen remains unidentified.

Here immunoSEQ multiplex PCR was the method, and the copy in TCRdb shows in-frame clones only, minus some. Of 57,000 or so clones detected, roughly 85% appear once; the ten largest clones hold about 4.7%. Germline assignment: CDR1 SGHTA and CDR2 FQGNSA. Between the trimmed V and J ends, which lost 2 bases and 6 bases, there was a span of 16 bases. The CDR3 has 16 amino acids. This sequence joins TRBV7-2 and TRBJ2-2; D perhaps matches TRBD2 (5 bases). The TCR sequence derives from an adult with an advanced solid tumor such as melanoma, head and neck, liver or kidney cancer. Sequencing was performed on CD4+ or CD8+ T cells sorted from blood, taken in a trial of the OX40 agonist ivuxolimab. This CDR3 reads CASSLSFGLISGELFF. CDR3 coding DNA: TGTGCCAGCAGCTTAAGTTTCGGACTGATATCCGGGGAGCTGTTTTTT.